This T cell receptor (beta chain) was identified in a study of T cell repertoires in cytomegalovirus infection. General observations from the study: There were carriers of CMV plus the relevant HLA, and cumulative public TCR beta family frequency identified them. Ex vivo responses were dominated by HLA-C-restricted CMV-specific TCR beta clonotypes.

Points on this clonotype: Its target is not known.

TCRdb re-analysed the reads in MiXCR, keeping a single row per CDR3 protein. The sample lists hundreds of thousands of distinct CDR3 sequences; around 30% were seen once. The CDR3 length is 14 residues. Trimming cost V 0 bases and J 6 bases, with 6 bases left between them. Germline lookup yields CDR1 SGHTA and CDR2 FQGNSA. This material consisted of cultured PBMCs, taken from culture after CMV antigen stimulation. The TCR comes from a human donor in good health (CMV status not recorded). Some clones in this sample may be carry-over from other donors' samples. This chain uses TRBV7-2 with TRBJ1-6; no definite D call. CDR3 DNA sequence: TGTGCCAGCAGCTTAGCCGTGCCTAATTCACCCCTCCACTTT. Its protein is CASSLAVPNSPLHF.